The following is a T cell receptor beta chain sequence with its context. Its specificity is unknown. Time point here: blood at routine non-recurrence follow-up after resection. Researchers sequenced whole RNA taken from tumor, nontumor lung or frozen PBMC without sorting. The sample belongs to a study of spatial heterogeneity in lung cancer. Across the study: Median follow-up for sequenced PBMC samples was approximately 25 months after resection, when such samples existed. Alpha-chain sequences were consistently detected in smaller numbers than beta-chain sequences. Whole-study results and caveats: Ubiquitous expanded tumor TCRs surfaced in blood more at resection than they did at follow-up.

Germline V gene data show CDR1 as SGHDN and CDR2 as FVKESK. V lost 3 bases and J lost 7, with 7 bases in between. This CDR3 is built from 12 residues. Individually, TCR cDNA molecules were each labelled with a unique molecular identifier. TCRdb used MiXCR to reprocess the 5' RACE reads, holding one entry per CDR3 protein. The sample includes about 120,000 distinct CDR3 sequences, approximately 12% seen only once; the top ten take 16%. V and J are TRBV14 and TRBJ2-1, with D hard to call. The sample in question was PBMCs, obtained at follow-up. The sequence was obtained from a male donor with early-stage non-small cell lung cancer. The CDR3 region has the DNA TGTGCCAGCAGCCAGTTTAGAAATGAGCAGTTCTTC. It encodes CASSQFRNEQFF.